One sample yielded the 27 T cell receptor beta chains listed below, sequenced in a study of cytomegalovirus exposure and HLA in healthy donors. PCR was performed using 60 Vbeta and 13 Jbeta primers. The assay was immunoSEQ multiplex PCR, and TCRdb's table has in-frame clones only and misses some. This sample has 50,000 to 75,000 clones, with 65% to 80% found just once. Sequencing input: PBMCs. These receptors came from a man aged 30 to 45 in good health and CMV-seropositive.

The chain recombines TRBV7-2 with TRBJ2-4; 7 positions agree with TRBD1. The CDR3 extends over 14 amino acids. CDR1 and CDR2 (germline): SGHTA, FQGNSA. V lost 5 bases to trimming and J lost 2 bases; unmatched junction nucleotides: 3. CDR3 region: CASSQQGTKNIQYF. The CDR3 DNA reads TGTGCCAGCAGCCAACAGGGGACCAAAAACATTCAGTACTTC.

The chain recombines TRBV5-5 with TRBJ1-4; TRBD1 aligns across 7 bases. The CDR3 covers 15 residues. Germline V CDR1 and CDR2: SGHKS, YYEKEE (reference sequence). The V segment lost 4 bases and the J segment 3 bases; nucleotides outside the gene matches: 6. The CDR3 here is CASSPAGGPNEKLFF. CDR3 coding DNA: TGTGCCAGCAGCCCCGCAGGGGGACCTAATGAAAAACTGTTTTTT. Variable domain in full (rest from reference TRBV5-5 and TRBJ1-4): DAGVTQSPTHLIKTRGQQVTLRCSPISGHKSVSWYQQVLGQGPQFIFQYYEKEERGRGNFPDRFSARQFPNYSSELNVNALLLGDSALYLCASSPAGGPNEKLFFGSGTQLSVL.

The rearrangement links TRBV27 to TRBJ1-5, with D unclear. The CDR3 is 12 amino acids. V was cut by 8 bases and J by 5 bases, with 10 bases left in between. Germline assignment: CDR1 MNHEY and CDR2 SMNVEV (reference sequence). In nucleotides, the CDR3 is TGTGCCAGCGGCGGGCCCTATCAGCCCCAGCATTTT. The encoded protein is CASGGPYQPQHF.

The sample holds a few counts of this clone. V gene TRBV4-1 combines with J gene TRBJ2-7; 7 bases are a match to TRBD1. There are 14 residues in the CDR3. Germline lookup yields CDR1 MGHRA and CDR2 YSYEKL. Trimming took 5 bases from V and 6 from J; bases not matched to a gene: 10. The CDR3 protein is CASSSPDRRSEQYF. The CDR3 coding sequence is TGCGCCAGCAGCTCACCGGACAGGAGGAGCGAGCAGTACTTC.

The V and J genes are TRBV18 and TRBJ2-5; TRBD2 is a possible D gene (5 bases). Germline V gives CDR1 KGHSH, CDR2 LQKENI. This CDR3 has 16 amino acids. Trimming shortened V by 3 bases and J by 1 base, and 15 bases separated the two germline ends. Here the CDR3 reads CASSPLGVQGQETQYF. CDR3 coding DNA: TGTGCCAGCTCACCCCTCGGGGTGCAAGGCCAAGAGACCCAGTACTTC.

The rearrangement uses TRBV19 and TRBJ1-4; maybe TRBD1 (5 bases). The germline V gene has CDR1 LNHDA and CDR2 SQIVND (reference sequence). There are 14 residues in the CDR3. V was pared by 6 bases and J by 0 bases, with 8 bases between. CDR3 amino acids: CASRDTPTNEKLFF. CDR3 nucleotides: TGTGCCAGTAGGGACACCCCAACTAATGAAAAACTGTTTTTT.

The genes are TRBV2 and TRBJ1-1; 12 bases map to TRBD1. The CDR3 length is 13 residues. The V gene end was trimmed by 6 bases and the J gene end by 8 bases; junction bases not matched to a gene: 4. CDR1 SNHLY and CDR2 FYNNEI come from the germline V gene. The CDR3 spells CASRGTGGGEAFF. The CDR3 DNA follows: TGTGCCAGCAGGGGGACAGGGGGCGGAGAAGCTTTCTTT.

The chain recombines TRBV21-1 with TRBJ2-7; TRBD2, as called in the table, went unchecked against the DNA. TRBV21-1 is given as a pseudogene. The CDR3 is 13 amino acids. The CDR3 nucleotides are TGTGCCAGCAGGGGTCCTAGCGGCTACGAGCAGTACTTC. Protein sequence: CASRGPSGYEQYF.

V is TRBV4-3 and J is TRBJ2-2, with 7 positions matching TRBD1. This CDR3 is built from 15 residues. Germline CDR1 and CDR2: LGHNA and YSLEER. V gave up 4 bases and J gave up 1 base; unmatched junction bases: 3. The CDR3 protein is CASSPQGQNTGELFF. CDR3 DNA: TGCGCCAGCAGCCCACAGGGGCAGAACACCGGGGAGCTGTTTTTT.

The CDR3: CASSSRPGTGGGGGANVLTF. CDR3 DNA: TGTGCCAGCAGTTCCCGCCCGGGGACAGGGGGCGGCGGTGGGGCCAACGTCCTGACTTTC. The genes are TRBV27 and TRBJ2-6; TRBD1 matches 12 bases. The CDR3 is 20 residues long. The germline gives CDR1 MNHEY, CDR2 SMNVEV (reference sequence). V shed 4 bases, J shed 3 bases, and the junction held 13 bases outside the gene matches.

This clone was seen only a few times. The V call is TRBV6-1, the J call TRBJ1-1; D possibly corresponds to TRBD1 (5 bases). Germline V lookup: CDR1 MNHNS, CDR2 SASEGT. Trimming removed 11 bases at V and 0 bases at J, with 16 bases between. The CDR3 runs 14 residues. The CDR3 bases are TGTGCCGGGGCCGTCGGCATACTGAACACTGAAGCTTTCTTT. Translated, it gives CAGAVGILNTEAFF.

The V gene is TRBV30, the J gene TRBJ2-1; D not resolved. Trimming shortened V by 0 bases and J by 0 bases, and 9 bases separated the two germline ends. The CDR3 spans 15 residues. The germline CDR1 and CDR2 sequences are GTSNPN and SVGIG (reference sequence). The CDR3 region has the DNA TGTGCCTGGAGTGTACATCTGTCCTCCTACAATGAGCAGTTCTTC. Protein product: CAWSVHLSSYNEQFF.

The chain links TRBV9 to TRBJ2-2; 9 nucleotides line up with TRBD1. The CDR3 runs to 16 residues. J was trimmed by 4 bases and V by 3 bases; bases with no gene match: 7. Per germline, CDR1 SGDLS and CDR2 YYNGEE. CDR3 residues: CASSGRGTGTTGELFF. The CDR3 coding sequence is TGTGCCAGCAGCGGTCGAGGGACAGGGACCACCGGGGAGCTGTTTTTT.

The CDR3 region is CASNRRGYEQYF. CDR3 nucleotides: TGTGCCAGCAACAGGAGGGGCTACGAGCAGTACTTC. The gene calls are TRBV2 and TRBJ2-7, with a weak D call TRBD2 (6 bases). CDR3 length: 12 residues. The V end lost 7 bases, the J end lost 3 bases, and 10 bases lay between the germline ends. CDR1 and CDR2 (germline): SNHLY, FYNNEI.

This clone is a singleton in its sample. This chain uses TRBV10-3 with TRBJ1-1, with a weak D call TRBD1 (6 bases). The V and J ends lost 3 bases and 1 base respectively, with 21 bases between them. The CDR3 runs to 18 residues. In germline, CDR1 is ENHRY, CDR2 SYGVKD. The CDR3 sequence: CAISEIRGHLNQNTEAFF. Here the CDR3 DNA reads TGTGCCATCAGTGAAATTAGGGGACACCTAAACCAGAACACTGAAGCTTTCTTT.

The chain is built from TRBV9 and TRBJ2-6; perhaps TRBD2 as D (6 bases). This CDR3 has 19 residues. The germline CDR1 and CDR2 sequences are SGDLS and YYNGEE. V lost 3 bases, J lost 0 bases, and 19 bases lay in between. CDR3 amino acids: CASSGRDWRASSGANVLTF. The CDR3 DNA reads as TGTGCCAGCAGCGGACGGGACTGGAGGGCCAGCTCTGGGGCCAACGTCCTGACTTTC.

The V call is TRBV7-8, the J call TRBJ1-4; unclear D gene. The CDR3 is 14 residues long. V was clipped by 2 bases and J by 4 bases, with 8 bases between them. CDR1 and CDR2 from the germline V gene are SGHVS and FQNEAQ. CDR3 residues: CASSLQVLNEKLFF. DNA of the CDR3: TGTGCCAGCAGCTTACAGGTTCTTAATGAAAAACTGTTTTTT. Complete variable domain (other parts from reference TRBV7-8 and TRBJ1-4): GAGVSQSPRYKVAKRGQDVALRCDPISGHVSLFWYQQALGQGPEFLTYFQNEAQLDKSGLPSDRFFAERPEGSVSTLKIQRTQQEDSAVYLCASSLQVLNEKLFFGSGTQLSVL.

The rearrangement links TRBV7-3 to TRBJ1-3, with 9 bases lining up with TRBD1. From germline, CDR1 is SGHTA and CDR2 FQGTGA. The ends lost 1 base at V and 2 bases at J; junction bases unmatched: 9. This CDR3 has 18 amino acids. The CDR3 DNA sequence: TGTGCCAGCAGCTTAAGGACAGGGGAAGGGAATGCTGGAAACACCATATATTTT. It is translated as CASSLRTGEGNAGNTIYF.

This chain uses TRBV28 with TRBJ1-5, with 7 bases fitting TRBD1. The CDR3 has 16 residues. J lost 0 bases, V lost 1 base, and 3 bases had no gene match. Germline V gene lookup returns CDR1 MDHEN and CDR2 SYDVKM. CDR3 sequence: CASSLYQGGSNQPQHF. The CDR3 DNA reads as TGTGCCAGCAGTTTATACCAGGGGGGTAGCAATCAGCCCCAGCATTTT.

The chain joins TRBV4-2 to TRBJ1-2; 7 nucleotides match TRBD1. V lost 4 bases to trimming and J lost 3 bases; unmatched junction nucleotides: 5. The germline V gene encodes CDR1 LGHNA and CDR2 YNFKEQ. The CDR3 has 14 amino acids. This CDR3 reads CASSPPGQDYGYTF. The CDR3 region has the DNA TGTGCCAGCAGCCCACCTGGACAGGACTATGGCTACACCTTC.

V gene TRBV7-9 combines with J gene TRBJ1-2; a possible D gene is TRBD1 (6 bases). With 5 bases removed from V and 1 base from J, the gap between germline ends came to 14 bases. Germline lookup yields CDR1 SEHNR and CDR2 FQNEAQ (reference sequence). The CDR3 loop spans 15 amino acids. The CDR3 sequence: CASSQGQGYNYGYTF. The DNA of the CDR3 is TGTGCCAGCAGCCAGGGGCAGGGGTATAACTATGGCTACACCTTC.

This clone has only one observation. The chain carries TRBV11-2 and TRBJ2-2; D gene uncertain. V lost 3 bases and J 1 base, leaving 6 bases between the germline ends. CDR1 is SGHAT and CDR2 is FQNNGV in the germline V gene. This CDR3 has 14 amino acids. As DNA, the CDR3 is TGTGCCAGCAGCTTTACAGAGAACACCGGGGAGCTGTTTTTT. Protein product: CASSFTENTGELFF. The full variable domain, with the rest looked up from reference TRBV11-2 and TRBJ2-2, is EAGVAQSPRYKIIEKRQSVAFWCNPISGHATLYWYQQILGQGPKLLIQFQNNGVVDDSQLPKDRFSAERLKGVDSTLKIQPAKLEDSAVYLCASSFTENTGELFFGEGSRLTVL.

This chain uses TRBV15 with TRBJ2-1, with 11 bases fitting TRBD1. The CDR3 consists of 16 residues. The germline V gene has CDR1 LNHNV and CDR2 YYDKDF (reference sequence). Losses at the gene ends were 5 bases for V and 6 bases for J; bases not matched to a gene: 9. The CDR3 nucleotides read TGTGCCACCAGCCCCTACCACGGGACAGGGGGCAATGAGCAGTTCTTC. Residues: CATSPYHGTGGNEQFF.

The genes are TRBV7-3 and TRBJ1-2; D unresolved. V was pared by 1 base and J by 4 bases, with 13 bases between. The CDR3 is 15 amino acids. CDR1 and CDR2 from the germline V gene are SGHTA and FQGTGA. CDR3 bases: TGTGCCAGCAGCTTAAGGGAGGGCCCTAGCTATGGCTACACCTTC. Translated: CASSLREGPSYGYTF.

V gene TRBV5-4 combines with J gene TRBJ2-7; TRBD2 aligns across 7 bases. This CDR3 is 14 amino acids long. Germline assignment: CDR1 SGHNT and CDR2 YYREEE (reference sequence). V was pared by 0 bases and J by 3 bases, with 3 bases of the junction left unmatched. The CDR3 DNA is TGTGCCAGCAGCTTGGGTGGGGGGGGCTACGAGCAGTACTTC. Translation gives CASSLGGGGYEQYF.

This clone was found once. The gene calls are TRBV9 and TRBJ2-5; 7 bases line up with TRBD1. The ends lost 1 base at V and 3 bases at J; junction bases unmatched: 6. The CDR3 is 15 amino acids. CDR1 SGDLS and CDR2 YYNGEE come from the germline V gene. Here the CDR3 DNA reads TGTGCCAGCAGCGTAAAGACAGGGTGGGAAGAGACCCAGTACTTC. This encodes CASSVKTGWEETQYF.

This clone was seen a few times. The chain is built from TRBV6-1 and TRBJ2-7; 11 bases line up with TRBD1. From germline, CDR1 is MNHNS and CDR2 SASEGT. CDR3 length: 14 amino acids. V shed 4 bases and J 6 bases; nucleotides not matched to a gene: 5. The CDR3 DNA is TGTGCCAGCAGTGGCGGACAGGGGGCGAGCGAGCAGTACTTC. Translated, it gives CASSGGQGASEQYF.